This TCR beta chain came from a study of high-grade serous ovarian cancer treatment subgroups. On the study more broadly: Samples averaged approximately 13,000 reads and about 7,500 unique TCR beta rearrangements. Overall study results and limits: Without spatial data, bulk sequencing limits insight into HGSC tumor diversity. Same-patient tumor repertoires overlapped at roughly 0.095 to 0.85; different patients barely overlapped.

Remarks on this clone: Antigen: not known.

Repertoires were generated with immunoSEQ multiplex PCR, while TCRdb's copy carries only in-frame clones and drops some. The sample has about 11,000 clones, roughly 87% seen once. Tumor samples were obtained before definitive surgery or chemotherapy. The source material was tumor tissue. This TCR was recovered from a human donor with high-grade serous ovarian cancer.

The CDR3 region has the DNA TGCGCCAGCAGCTCCGGGACCTCAAACACCGGGGAGCTGTTTTTT. Protein: CASSSGTSNTGELFF. The chain carries TRBV5-1 and TRBJ2-2; D could derive from TRBD1 or TRBD2 (5 bases each). With 3 bases removed from V and 2 bases from J, the gap between germline ends came to 11 bases. Germline assignment: CDR1 SGHRS and CDR2 YFSETQ. There are 15 residues in the CDR3. Full variable domain (outside the CDR3, taken from reference TRBV5-1 and TRBJ2-2): KAGVTQTPRYLIKTRGQQVTLSCSPISGHRSVSWYQQTPGQGLQFLFEYFSETQRNKGNFPGRFSGRQFSNSRSEMNVSTLELGDSALYLCASSSGTSNTGELFFGEGSRLTVL.